The text below deals with one TCR beta chain. Its antigen is currently unknown. Trimming pared 7 bases from V and 0 bases from J, leaving 9 bases between. This CDR3 comprises 13 residues. The germline V gene has CDR1 MNHNS and CDR2 SASEGT. These data originate in a study of CD8 T cells in ankylosing spondylitis. Study conclusions and caveats: Existing reports had already noted some motif variants in reactive arthritis synovial fluid and blood. A CD8+ phenotype characterized the disease-linked clones, which were relatively rare in peripheral blood.

TCRdb re-called the 5' RACE reads with MiXCR, one entry per CDR3 protein. This sample has 250,000 to 300,000 distinct CDR3 sequences, with 15% to 20% found just once. Sequencing was done on a sample of blood, either unsorted or a sorted T cell fraction (not recorded which). This TCR was sampled from a male donor with ankylosing spondylitis or in good health (not recorded which). The chain carries TRBV6-1 and TRBJ1-1, with D unclear. The CDR3 DNA reads TGTGCCAGCACCTACAGCGTGAACACTGAAGCTTTCTTT. As protein: CASTYSVNTEAFF.